This T cell receptor beta chain was found in a study of blood T cell repertoires in COVID-19. Study context: COVID-19 samples collected from the United States, Italy and Spain covered acute and convalescent phases. PBMCs, B-cell-depleted T cells, or T cells were the source of the cDNA or gDNA that made up the material.

V was shortened by 7 bases and J by 1 base, with 27 bases between the two germline ends. From germline, CDR1 is SGHRS and CDR2 YFSETQ. CDR3 size: 20 residues. This clone was picked up one time. Original analysis: Scientists estimated how many nucleated cells there were by amplifying reference gene primers. Generated by immunoSEQ multiplex PCR, the TCRdb table keeps only in-frame clones and is missing some. V and J calls and clone size are copied from that table; D and trimming were computed from the DNA. The repertoire holds roughly 170,000 clones, with 88% as singletons. This chain links TRBV5-1 with TRBJ2-6, with D tentatively TRBD1 (6 bases). Sequenced input: peripheral blood. The receptor was derived from a man between 60 and 75 years old with acute or convalescent COVID-19. The CDR3 reads CASFRGQLPAALSGANVLTF. The CDR3 DNA follows: TGCGCCAGCTTCAGGGGACAACTTCCCGCAGCCCTTTCTGGGGCCAACGTCCTGACTTTC.